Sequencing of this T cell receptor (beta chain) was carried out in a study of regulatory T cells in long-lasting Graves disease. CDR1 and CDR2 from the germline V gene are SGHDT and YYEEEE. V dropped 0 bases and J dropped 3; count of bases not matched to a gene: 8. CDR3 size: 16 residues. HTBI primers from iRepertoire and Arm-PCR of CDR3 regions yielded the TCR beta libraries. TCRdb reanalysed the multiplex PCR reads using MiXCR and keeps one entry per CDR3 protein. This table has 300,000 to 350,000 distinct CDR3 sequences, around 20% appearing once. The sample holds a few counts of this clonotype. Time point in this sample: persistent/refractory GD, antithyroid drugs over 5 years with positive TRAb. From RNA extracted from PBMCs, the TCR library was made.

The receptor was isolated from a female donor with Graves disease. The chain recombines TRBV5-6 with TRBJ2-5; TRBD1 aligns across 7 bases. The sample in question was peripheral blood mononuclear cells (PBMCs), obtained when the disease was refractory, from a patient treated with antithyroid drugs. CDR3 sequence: CASSLGLGQQKETQYF. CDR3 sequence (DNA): TGTGCCAGCAGCTTGGGACTGGGACAGCAGAAAGAGACCCAGTACTTC.